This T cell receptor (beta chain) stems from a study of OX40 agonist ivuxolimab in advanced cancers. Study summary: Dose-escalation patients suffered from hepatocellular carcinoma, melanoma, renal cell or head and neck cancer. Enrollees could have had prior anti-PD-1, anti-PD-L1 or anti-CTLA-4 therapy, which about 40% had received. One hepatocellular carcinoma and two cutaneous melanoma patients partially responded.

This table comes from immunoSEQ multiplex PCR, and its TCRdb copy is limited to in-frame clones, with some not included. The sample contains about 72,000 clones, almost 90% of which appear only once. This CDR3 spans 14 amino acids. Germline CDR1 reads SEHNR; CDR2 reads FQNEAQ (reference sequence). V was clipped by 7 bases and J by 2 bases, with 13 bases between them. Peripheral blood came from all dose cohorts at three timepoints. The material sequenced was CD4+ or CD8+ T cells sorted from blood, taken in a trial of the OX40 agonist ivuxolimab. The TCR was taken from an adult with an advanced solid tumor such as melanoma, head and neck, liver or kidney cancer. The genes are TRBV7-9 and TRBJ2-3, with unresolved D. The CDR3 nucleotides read TGTGCCAGCACCCCTCCCACCGACACAGATACGCAGTATTTT. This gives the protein CASTPPTDTDTQYF.